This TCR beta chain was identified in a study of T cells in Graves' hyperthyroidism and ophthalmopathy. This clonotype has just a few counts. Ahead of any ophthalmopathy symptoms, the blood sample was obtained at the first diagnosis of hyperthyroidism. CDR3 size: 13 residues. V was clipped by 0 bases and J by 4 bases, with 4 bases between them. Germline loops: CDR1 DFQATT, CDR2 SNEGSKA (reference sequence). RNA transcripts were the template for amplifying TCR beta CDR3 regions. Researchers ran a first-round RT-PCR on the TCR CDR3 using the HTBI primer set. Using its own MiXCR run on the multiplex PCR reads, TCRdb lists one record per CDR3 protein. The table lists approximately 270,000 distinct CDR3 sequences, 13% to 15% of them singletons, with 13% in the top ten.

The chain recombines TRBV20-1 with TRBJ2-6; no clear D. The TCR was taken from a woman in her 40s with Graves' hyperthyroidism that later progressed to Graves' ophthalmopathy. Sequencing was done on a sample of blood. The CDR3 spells CSAREWGANVLTF. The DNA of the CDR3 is TGCAGTGCTAGAGAGTGGGGGGCCAACGTCCTGACTTTC.